This T cell receptor (beta chain) was found in a study of CD8+ T cells in alopecia areata. The treatment denotes: oral pan-JAK inhibitor, 5-10 mg twice daily. The CDR3 loop spans 14 amino acids. Germline loops: CDR1 SNHLY, CDR2 FYNNEI. The germline V and J ends were trimmed by 4 bases and 0 bases, with 9 bases remaining between them. cDNA serving as the sequencing template came from extracted, reverse transcribed RNA. Assay used: immunoSEQ multiplex PCR; TCRdb lists only in-frame clones, some missing. The table lists 250,000 to 300,000 clones, 58% of them singletons. The specimen was CD4+ T cells sorted from blood, collected at week 24, from a patient treated with tofacitinib. The chain links TRBV2 to TRBJ1-1, with unresolved D. The TCR comes from a human donor with alopecia areata. CDR3 in DNA: TGTGCCAGCAGTGTATCGACGGTGAACACTGAAGCTTTCTTT. Its translation is CASSVSTVNTEAFF.